Reported below is one T cell receptor (beta chain). This sample is part of a study of control samples from healthy donors and cancer patients. Assay: immunoSEQ multiplex PCR; the TCRdb copy retains only in-frame clones and omits some. The sample has over 75,000 clones; around four fifths are singletons. Deletions cut 0 bases from V and 0 bases from J, with 5 bases between. Germline V gene data show CDR1 as SEHNR and CDR2 as FQNEAQ (reference sequence). The CDR3 is 14 residues long. Material: blood. The TCR sequence derives from a man under 40 in good health. The J gene is TRBJ1-2, the V gene TRBV7-9; D is unclear. The DNA for the CDR3 is TGTGCCAGCAGCTTAGCGGAAGCTAACTATGGCTACACCTTC. It is translated as CASSLAEANYGYTF.